One T cell receptor beta chain is described in this entry. The CDR3 is 13 amino acids. CDR1 and CDR2 (germline): MNHEY, SMNVEV (reference sequence). V lost 5 bases to trimming and J lost 10 bases; unmatched junction nucleotides: 7. This sample was taken from a study of T cells after somatic rescue of genetic block. Assay used: immunoSEQ multiplex PCR; TCRdb lists only in-frame clones, some missing. The sample gives about 67,000 clones, about 91% of which show up once; approximately 3% is in the top ten. This receptor was taken from a man aged 40-49 years. The V call is TRBV27, the J call TRBJ2-1; 8 bases are a match to TRBD2. Sequencing input: peripheral blood mononuclear cells (PBMCs). This chain's CDR3 is CASSLPLADEQFF. The CDR3 nucleotides read TGTGCCAGCAGTCTCCCACTAGCGGACGAGCAGTTCTTC.